This T cell receptor (beta chain) came from a study of cytomegalovirus exposure and HLA in healthy donors. Study at large: Earlier, fewer than 130 million unique TCR beta sequences were recovered from roughly 180 million T cells by an analysis.

A multiplex PCR was run with 60 Vbeta primers and 13 Jbeta primers. Profiling relied on immunoSEQ multiplex PCR, and the TCRdb table lists in-frame clones only, not all of them. The table includes about 190,000 clones, about 80% detected once. Study-level findings and limits: The number of N-insertions in an Asian-associated ancestry cluster was reportedly below the approximately 690-donor mean in a later analysis.

This CDR3 spans 16 amino acids. Looked up from germline, CDR1 is SGHVS and CDR2 is FQNEAQ. J lost 0 bases, V lost 8 bases, and 8 bases had no gene match. About this clone: What it recognizes is unknown.

The chain uses TRBV7-8 and TRBJ1-5; TRBD1 aligns across 9 bases. Sequences were obtained from PBMCs. The sequence came from a man aged 35-49 years in good health and CMV-seropositive. Here the CDR3 DNA reads TGTGCCAGCGCAACCGGGACAGGGTATAGCAATCAGCCCCAGCATTTT. The encoded protein is CASATGTGYSNQPQHF.